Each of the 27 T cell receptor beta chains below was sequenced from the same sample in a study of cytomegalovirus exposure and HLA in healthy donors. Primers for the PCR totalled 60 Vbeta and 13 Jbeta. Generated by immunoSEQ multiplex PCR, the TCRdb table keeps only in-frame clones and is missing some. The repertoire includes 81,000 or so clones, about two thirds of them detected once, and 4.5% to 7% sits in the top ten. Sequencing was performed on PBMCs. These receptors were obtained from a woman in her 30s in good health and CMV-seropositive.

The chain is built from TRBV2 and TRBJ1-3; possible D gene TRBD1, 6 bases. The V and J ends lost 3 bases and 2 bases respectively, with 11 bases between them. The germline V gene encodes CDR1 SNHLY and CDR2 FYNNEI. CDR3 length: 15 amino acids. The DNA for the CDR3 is TGTGCCAGCAGTGATTTTCAGGGGACTGGAAACACCATATATTTT. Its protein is CASSDFQGTGNTIYF.

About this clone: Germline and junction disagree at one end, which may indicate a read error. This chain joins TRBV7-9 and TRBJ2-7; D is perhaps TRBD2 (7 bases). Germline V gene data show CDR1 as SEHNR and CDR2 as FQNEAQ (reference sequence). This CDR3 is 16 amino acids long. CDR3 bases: TGTTCCAGCAGATCTAAAACCCCACAGGGAGGGTACGAGCAGTACTTC. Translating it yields CSSRSKTPQGGYEQYF. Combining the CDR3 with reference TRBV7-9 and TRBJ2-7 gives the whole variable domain DTGVSQNPRHKITKRGQNVTFRCDPISEHNRLYWYRQTLGQGPEFLTYFQNEAQLEKSRLLSDRFSAERPKGSFSTLEIQRTEQGDSAMYLCSSRSKTPQGGYEQYFGPGTRLTVT.

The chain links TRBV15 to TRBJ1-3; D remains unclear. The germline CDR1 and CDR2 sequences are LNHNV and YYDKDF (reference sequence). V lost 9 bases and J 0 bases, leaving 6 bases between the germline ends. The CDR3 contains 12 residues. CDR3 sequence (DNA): TGTGCCACTAGAGACTCTGGAAACACCATATATTTT. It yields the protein CATRDSGNTIYF.

The CDR3 loop is CASRTGLVTEAFF. Written as DNA, the CDR3 is TGTGCCAGCAGAACAGGGTTGGTCACTGAAGCTTTCTTT. The rearrangement uses TRBV28 and TRBJ1-1; possible D gene TRBD1, 6 bases. The CDR3 totals 13 residues. The V end was cut by 6 bases, the J end by 4 bases, with 12 bases between. The germline V gene encodes CDR1 MDHEN and CDR2 SYDVKM.

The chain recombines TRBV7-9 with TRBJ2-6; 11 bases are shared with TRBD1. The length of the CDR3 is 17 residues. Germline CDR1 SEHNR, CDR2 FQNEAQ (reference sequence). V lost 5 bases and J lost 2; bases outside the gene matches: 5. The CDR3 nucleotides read TGTGCCAGCAGCCTGGGACAGGGGGGGACTGGGGCCAACGTCCTGACTTTC. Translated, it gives CASSLGQGGTGANVLTF.

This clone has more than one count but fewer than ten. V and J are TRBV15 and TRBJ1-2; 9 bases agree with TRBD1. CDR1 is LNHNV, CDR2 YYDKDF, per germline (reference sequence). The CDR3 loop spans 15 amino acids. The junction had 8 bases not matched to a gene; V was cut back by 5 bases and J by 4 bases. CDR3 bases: TGTGCCACCAGCTCCCGACAGGGGGGAGGCTATGGCTACACCTTC. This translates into CATSSRQGGGYGYTF.

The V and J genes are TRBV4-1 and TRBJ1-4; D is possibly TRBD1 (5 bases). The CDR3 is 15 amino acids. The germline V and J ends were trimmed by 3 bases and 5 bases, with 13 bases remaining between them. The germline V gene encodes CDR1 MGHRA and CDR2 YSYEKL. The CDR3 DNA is TGCGCCAGCAGCCAGCCGACAGCCTCGAATGAAAAACTGTTTTTT. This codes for CASSQPTASNEKLFF.

This CDR3 reads CASSQGGAYEQYF. CDR3 bases: TGTGCCAGCAGCCAGGGGGGAGCCTACGAGCAGTACTTC. The chain carries TRBV28 and TRBJ2-7, with a weak D call TRBD1 (7 bases). V was cut by 6 bases and J by 2 bases, with 11 bases left in between. This CDR3 is built from 13 residues. CDR1 is MDHEN and CDR2 is SYDVKM in the germline V gene. Supplemented by reference TRBV28 and TRBJ2-7, the full variable domain reads DVKVTQSSRYLVKRTGEKVFLECVQDMDHENMFWYRQDPGLGLRLIYFSYDVKMKEKGDIPEGYSVSREKKERFSLILESASTNQTSMYLCASSQGGAYEQYFGPGTRLTVT.

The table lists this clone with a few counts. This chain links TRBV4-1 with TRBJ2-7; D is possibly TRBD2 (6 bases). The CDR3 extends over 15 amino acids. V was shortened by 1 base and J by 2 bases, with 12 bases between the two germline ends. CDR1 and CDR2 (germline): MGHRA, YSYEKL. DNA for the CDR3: TGCGCCAGCAGCCAAGGGGAGGTAGCGGCCTACGAGCAGTACTTC. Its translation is CASSQGEVAAYEQYF.

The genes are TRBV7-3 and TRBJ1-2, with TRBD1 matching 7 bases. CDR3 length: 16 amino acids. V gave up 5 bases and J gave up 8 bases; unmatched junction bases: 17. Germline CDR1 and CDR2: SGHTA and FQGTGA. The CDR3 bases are TGTGCCAGCAGCCCCGAGGGGGCCTCTATGACCAGGGGCTACACCTTC. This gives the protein CASSPEGASMTRGYTF.

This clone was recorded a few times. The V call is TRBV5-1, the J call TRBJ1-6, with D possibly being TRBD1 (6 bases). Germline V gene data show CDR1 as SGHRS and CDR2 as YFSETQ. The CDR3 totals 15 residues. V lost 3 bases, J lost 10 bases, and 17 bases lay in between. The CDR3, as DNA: TGCGCCAGCAGCTCGGATCACCAGGGGAACTCACCCCTCCACTTT. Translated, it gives CASSSDHQGNSPLHF.

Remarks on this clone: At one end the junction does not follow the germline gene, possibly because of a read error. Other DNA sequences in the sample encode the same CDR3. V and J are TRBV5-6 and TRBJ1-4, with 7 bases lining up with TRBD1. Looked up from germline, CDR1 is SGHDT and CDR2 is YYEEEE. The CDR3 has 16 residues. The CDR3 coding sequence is TGTGCCAGCAGCTTGAGGATACAGGGGCCTAATGAAAAACTGTTCTTT. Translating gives CASSLRIQGPNEKLFF.

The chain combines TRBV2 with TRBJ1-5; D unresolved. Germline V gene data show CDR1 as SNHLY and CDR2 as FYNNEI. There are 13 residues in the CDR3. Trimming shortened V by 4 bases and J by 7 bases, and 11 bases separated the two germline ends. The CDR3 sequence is CASSAEGMQPQHF. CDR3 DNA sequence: TGTGCCAGCAGTGCGGAGGGCATGCAGCCCCAGCATTTT. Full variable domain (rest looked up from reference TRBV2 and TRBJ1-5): EPEVTQTPSHQVTQMGQEVILRCVPISNHLYFYWYRQILGQKVEFLVSFYNNEISEKSEIFDDQFSVERPDGSNFTLKIRSTKLEDSAMYFCASSAEGMQPQHFGDGTRLSIL.

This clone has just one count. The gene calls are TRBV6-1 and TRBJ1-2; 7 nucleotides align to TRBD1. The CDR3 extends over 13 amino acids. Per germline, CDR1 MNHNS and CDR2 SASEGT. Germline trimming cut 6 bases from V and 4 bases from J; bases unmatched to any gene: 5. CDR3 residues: CASRAAGGYGYTF. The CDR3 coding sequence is TGTGCCAGCAGGGCGGCAGGGGGCTATGGCTACACCTTC.

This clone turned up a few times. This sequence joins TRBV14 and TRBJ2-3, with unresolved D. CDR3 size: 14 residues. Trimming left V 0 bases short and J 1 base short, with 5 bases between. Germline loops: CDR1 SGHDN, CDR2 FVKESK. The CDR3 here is CASSQEARTDTQYF. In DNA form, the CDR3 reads TGTGCCAGCAGCCAAGAGGCCCGCACAGATACGCAGTATTTT.

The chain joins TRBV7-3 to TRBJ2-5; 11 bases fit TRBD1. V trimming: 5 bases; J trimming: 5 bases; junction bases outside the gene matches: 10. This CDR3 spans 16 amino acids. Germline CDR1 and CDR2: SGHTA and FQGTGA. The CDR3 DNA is TGTGCCAGCAGCCCCAGGACAGGGGGCGCCGGGGAGACCCAGTACTTC. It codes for CASSPRTGGAGETQYF. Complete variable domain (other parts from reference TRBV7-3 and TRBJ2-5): GAGVSQTPSNKVTEKGKYVELRCDPISGHTALYWYRQSLGQGPEFLIYFQGTGAADDSGLPNDRFFAVRPEGSVSTLKIQRTERGDSAVYLCASSPRTGGAGETQYFGPGTRLLVL.

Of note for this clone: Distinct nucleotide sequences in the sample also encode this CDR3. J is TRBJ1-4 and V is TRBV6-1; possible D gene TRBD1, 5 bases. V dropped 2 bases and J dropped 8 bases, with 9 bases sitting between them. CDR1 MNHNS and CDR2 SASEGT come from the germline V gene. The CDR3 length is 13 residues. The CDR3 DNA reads TGTGCCAGCAGTGAACAGGGTCCGGAAAAACTGTTTTTT. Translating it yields CASSEQGPEKLFF.

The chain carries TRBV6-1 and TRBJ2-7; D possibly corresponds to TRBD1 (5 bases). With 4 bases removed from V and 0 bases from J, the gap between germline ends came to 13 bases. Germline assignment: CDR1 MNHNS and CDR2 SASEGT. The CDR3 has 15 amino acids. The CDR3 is CASSVIGHPSYEQYF. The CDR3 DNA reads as TGTGCCAGCAGTGTAATAGGACATCCCTCCTACGAGCAGTACTTC.

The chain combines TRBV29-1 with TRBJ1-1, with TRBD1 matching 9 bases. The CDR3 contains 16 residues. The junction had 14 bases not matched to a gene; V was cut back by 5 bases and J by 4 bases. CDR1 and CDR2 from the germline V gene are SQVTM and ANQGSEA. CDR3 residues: CSVFDRGRSIGTEAFF. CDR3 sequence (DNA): TGCAGCGTTTTCGACAGGGGGAGGTCTATAGGCACTGAAGCTTTCTTT.

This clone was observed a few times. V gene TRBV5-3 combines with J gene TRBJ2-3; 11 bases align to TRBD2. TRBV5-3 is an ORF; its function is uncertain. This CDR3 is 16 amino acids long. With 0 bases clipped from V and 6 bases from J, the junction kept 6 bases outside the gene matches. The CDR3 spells CARSLASGGIVDTQYF. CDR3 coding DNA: TGTGCCAGAAGCTTGGCTAGCGGGGGGATAGTGGATACGCAGTATTTT.

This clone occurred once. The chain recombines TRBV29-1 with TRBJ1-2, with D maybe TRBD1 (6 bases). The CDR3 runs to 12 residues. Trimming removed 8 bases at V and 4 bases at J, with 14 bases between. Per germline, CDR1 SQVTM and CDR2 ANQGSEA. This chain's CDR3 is CSYLDRSYGYTF. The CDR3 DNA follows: TGCAGCTACCTTGACAGGTCCTATGGCTACACCTTC.

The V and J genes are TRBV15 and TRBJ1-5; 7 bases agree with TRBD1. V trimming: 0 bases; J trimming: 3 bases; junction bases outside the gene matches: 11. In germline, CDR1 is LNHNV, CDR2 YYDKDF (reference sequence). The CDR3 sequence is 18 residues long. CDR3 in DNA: TGTGCCACCAGCAGAGATGTGACTGCCGGGACAGTCAATCAGCCCCAGCATTTT. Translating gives CATSRDVTAGTVNQPQHF.

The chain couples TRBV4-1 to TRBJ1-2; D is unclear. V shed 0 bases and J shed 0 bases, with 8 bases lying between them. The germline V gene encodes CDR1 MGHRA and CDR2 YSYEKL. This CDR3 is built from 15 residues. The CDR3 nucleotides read TGCGCCAGCAGCCAAGAGGGCAGACCTAACTATGGCTACACCTTC. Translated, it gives CASSQEGRPNYGYTF.

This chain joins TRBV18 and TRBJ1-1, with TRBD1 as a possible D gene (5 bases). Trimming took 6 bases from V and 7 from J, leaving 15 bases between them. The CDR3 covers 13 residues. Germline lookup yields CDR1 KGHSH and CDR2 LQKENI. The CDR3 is CASSTRAGGEAFF. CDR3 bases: TGTGCCAGCTCTACCCGGGCCGGGGGTGAAGCTTTCTTT.

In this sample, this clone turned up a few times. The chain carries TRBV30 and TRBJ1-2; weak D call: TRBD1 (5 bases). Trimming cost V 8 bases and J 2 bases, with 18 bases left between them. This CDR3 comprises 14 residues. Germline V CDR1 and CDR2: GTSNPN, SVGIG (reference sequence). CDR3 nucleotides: TGTGCCCATTACTGGGGGGTTGGAAACTATGGCTACACCTTC. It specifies CAHYWGVGNYGYTF. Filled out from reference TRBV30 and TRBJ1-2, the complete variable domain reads SQTIHQWPATLVQPVGSPLSLECTVEGTSNPNLYWYRQAAGRGLQLLFYSVGIGQISSEVPQNLSASRPQDRQFILSSKKLLLSDSGFYLCAHYWGVGNYGYTFGSGTRLTVV.

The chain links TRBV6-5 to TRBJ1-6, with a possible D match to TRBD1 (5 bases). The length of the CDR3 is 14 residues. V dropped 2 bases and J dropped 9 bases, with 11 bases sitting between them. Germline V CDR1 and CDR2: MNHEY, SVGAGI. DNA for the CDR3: TGTGCCAGCAGTTACGTCGGGGGGAGTTCACCCCTCCACTTT. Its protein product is CASSYVGGSSPLHF.

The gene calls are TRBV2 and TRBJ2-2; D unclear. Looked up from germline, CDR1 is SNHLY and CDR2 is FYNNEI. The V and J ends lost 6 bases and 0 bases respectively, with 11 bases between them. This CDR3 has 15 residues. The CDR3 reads CASRWSSANTGELFF. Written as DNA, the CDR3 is TGTGCCAGCAGATGGAGCAGCGCGAACACCGGGGAGCTGTTTTTT.